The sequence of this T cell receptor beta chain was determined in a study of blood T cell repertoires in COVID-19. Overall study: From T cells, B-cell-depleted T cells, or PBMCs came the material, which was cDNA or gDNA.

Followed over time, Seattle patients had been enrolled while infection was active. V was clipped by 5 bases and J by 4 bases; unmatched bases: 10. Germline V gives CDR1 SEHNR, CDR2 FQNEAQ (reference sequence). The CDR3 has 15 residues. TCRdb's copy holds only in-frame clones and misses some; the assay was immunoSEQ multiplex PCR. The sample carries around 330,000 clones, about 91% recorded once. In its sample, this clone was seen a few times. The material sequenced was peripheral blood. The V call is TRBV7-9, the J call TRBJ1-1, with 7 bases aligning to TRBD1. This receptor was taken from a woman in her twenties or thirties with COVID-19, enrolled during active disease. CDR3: CASSLLTGVGTEAFF. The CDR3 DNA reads TGTGCCAGCAGCCTACTTACAGGGGTGGGCACTGAAGCTTTCTTT.